The 18 T cell receptor beta chains given below trace back to one sample, sequenced in a study of monozygotic twins with inflammatory bowel disease. TCRdb reprocessed the 5' RACE reads; each CDR3 protein has one entry and no DNA is given. The repertoire table contains 110,000 to 150,000 distinct CDR3 sequences. Sequenced sample: blood. Receptors were obtained from a human donor with ulcerative colitis or Crohn's disease, or a healthy co-twin of an affected twin (not recorded which).

V and J are TRBV2 and TRBJ1-6; TCRdb names TRBD1, which stays unverified in the absence of DNA. The V gene's germline CDR1 is SNHLY and CDR2 FYNNEI. This CDR3 spans 16 amino acids. Here the CDR3 reads CASSETGPRVGTPLHF.

The rearrangement joins TRBV5-1 to TRBJ2-7; the D call of TRBD1 rests on TCRdb alone, since no DNA is present to check it. The CDR3 runs 16 residues. Germline V lookup: CDR1 SGHRS, CDR2 YFSETQ. The CDR3 loop is CASSLEHTAPTYEQYF. The whole variable domain, remainder taken from reference TRBV5-1 and TRBJ2-7, is KAGVTQTPRYLIKTRGQQVTLSCSPISGHRSVSWYQQTPGQGLQFLFEYFSETQRNKGNFPGRFSGRQFSNSRSEMNVSTLELGDSALYLCASSLEHTAPTYEQYFGPGTRLTVT.

This sequence joins TRBV30 and TRBJ1-1; TCRdb indicates TRBD1, and absent DNA this call remains unverified. Germline V lookup: CDR1 GTSNPN, CDR2 SVGIG (reference sequence). The CDR3 contains 12 residues. The CDR3 reads CASLTGGTEAFF.

The chain uses TRBV5-1 and TRBJ1-2; checking the TCRdb D call of TRBD1 is not possible without DNA. The germline V gene encodes CDR1 SGHRS and CDR2 YFSETQ. This CDR3 is built from 15 residues. CDR3 sequence: CASSLDQGVNYGYTF. Full variable domain (remainder filled in from reference TRBV5-1 and TRBJ1-2): KAGVTQTPRYLIKTRGQQVTLSCSPISGHRSVSWYQQTPGQGLQFLFEYFSETQRNKGNFPGRFSGRQFSNSRSEMNVSTLELGDSALYLCASSLDQGVNYGYTFGSGTRLTVV.

The CDR3 sequence is CASSVGQPNEKLFF. V is TRBV9 and J is TRBJ1-4; with no DNA, the TCRdb D assignment of TRBD1 cannot be verified. The germline gives CDR1 SGDLS, CDR2 YYNGEE. The CDR3 totals 14 residues. Supplemented by reference TRBV9 and TRBJ1-4, the full variable domain reads DSGVTQTPKHLITATGQRVTLRCSPRSGDLSVYWYQQSLDQGLQFLIQYYNGEERAKGNILERFSAQQFPDLHSELNLSSLELGDSALYFCASSVGQPNEKLFFGSGTQLSVL.

This rearrangement joins TRBV2 to TRBJ1-5; the TCRdb D gene call, TRBD1, has no DNA to confirm it. CDR1 is SNHLY, CDR2 FYNNEI, per germline. CDR3 length: 16 amino acids. The CDR3 sequence is CASSEPQGEPNQPQHF.

The rearrangement joins TRBV6-5 to TRBJ2-7; checking the TCRdb D call of TRBD2 is not possible without DNA. Germline CDR1 reads MNHEY; CDR2 reads SVGAGI. There are 12 residues in the CDR3. The CDR3: CASSSLSYEQYF.

This chain connects TRBV5-1 to TRBJ2-5; TCRdb reports TRBD2, a call that lacks DNA to check it against. The CDR3 spans 16 residues. CDR1 SGHRS and CDR2 YFSETQ come from the germline V gene. CDR3 loop: CASSVGGLAGGETQYF. The whole variable domain, filled in from reference TRBV5-1 and TRBJ2-5, reads KAGVTQTPRYLIKTRGQQVTLSCSPISGHRSVSWYQQTPGQGLQFLFEYFSETQRNKGNFPGRFSGRQFSNSRSEMNVSTLELGDSALYLCASSVGGLAGGETQYFGPGTRLLVL.

V is TRBV10-1 and J is TRBJ1-1. The CDR3 consists of 13 residues. Germline lookup yields CDR1 WNHNN and CDR2 SYGVQD (reference sequence). CDR3 loop: CATSVGLNTEAFF.

The chain uses TRBV20-1 and TRBJ2-7; TCRdb returns TRBD2, unconfirmable since there is no DNA. The germline V gene encodes CDR1 DFQATT and CDR2 SNEGSKA (reference sequence). The CDR3 runs 16 residues. The CDR3 loop reads CSATRLSGRSSYEQYF.

V and J are TRBV6-5 and TRBJ2-1. Looked up from germline, CDR1 is MNHEY and CDR2 is SVGAGI. CDR3 length equals 11 residues. CDR3: CASSFYNEQFF.

The rearrangement joins TRBV3-1 to TRBJ2-1. Germline CDR1 LGHDT, CDR2 YNNKEL (reference sequence). The CDR3 sequence is 15 residues long. CDR3 loop: CASSQVGTPYNEQFF.

The gene calls are TRBV18 and TRBJ1-4. There are 14 residues in the CDR3. Germline lookup yields CDR1 KGHSH and CDR2 LQKENI. The CDR3 sequence is CASSPDTDTEKLFF.

The gene calls are TRBV7-3 and TRBJ2-1. In germline, CDR1 is SGHTA, CDR2 FQGTGA. The CDR3 is made up of 12 amino acids. The CDR3 is CASSEIRNEQFF.

This rearrangement joins TRBV5-4 to TRBJ2-3; no DNA is available, so the TRBD1 call from TCRdb remains unchecked. The CDR3 has 15 amino acids. The V gene's germline CDR1 is SGHNT and CDR2 YYREEE (reference sequence). The chain's CDR3 is CASSPPRGTTDTQYF.

The chain uses TRBV29-1 and TRBJ2-7; TCRdb calls TRBD2, which cannot be checked without DNA. The CDR3 runs to 13 residues. Germline assignment: CDR1 SQVTM and CDR2 ANQGSEA. The CDR3 sequence: CSVDLAATGEQYF.

The rearrangement joins TRBV25-1 to TRBJ2-7. CDR3 length: 15 residues. Germline values: CDR1 MGHDK, CDR2 SYGVNS. The CDR3 protein is CASSTILGSTYEQYF.

V usage is TRBV18 and J usage is TRBJ2-3. The CDR3 totals 14 residues. Per germline, CDR1 KGHSH and CDR2 LQKENI. The CDR3 reads CASSPNSTPDTQYF.